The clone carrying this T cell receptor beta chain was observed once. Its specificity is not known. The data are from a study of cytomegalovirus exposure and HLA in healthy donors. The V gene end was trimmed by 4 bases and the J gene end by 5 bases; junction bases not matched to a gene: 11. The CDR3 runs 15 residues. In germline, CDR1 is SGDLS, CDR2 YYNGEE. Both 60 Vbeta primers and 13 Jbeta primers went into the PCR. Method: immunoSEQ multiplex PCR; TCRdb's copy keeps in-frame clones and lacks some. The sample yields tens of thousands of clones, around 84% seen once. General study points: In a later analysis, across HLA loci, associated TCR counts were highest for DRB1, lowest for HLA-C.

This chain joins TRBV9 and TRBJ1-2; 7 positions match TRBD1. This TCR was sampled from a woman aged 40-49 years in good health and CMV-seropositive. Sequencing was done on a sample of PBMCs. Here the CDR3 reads CASSISGTDLYGYTF. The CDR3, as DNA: TGTGCCAGCAGCATTTCCGGGACAGACCTATATGGCTACACCTTC.